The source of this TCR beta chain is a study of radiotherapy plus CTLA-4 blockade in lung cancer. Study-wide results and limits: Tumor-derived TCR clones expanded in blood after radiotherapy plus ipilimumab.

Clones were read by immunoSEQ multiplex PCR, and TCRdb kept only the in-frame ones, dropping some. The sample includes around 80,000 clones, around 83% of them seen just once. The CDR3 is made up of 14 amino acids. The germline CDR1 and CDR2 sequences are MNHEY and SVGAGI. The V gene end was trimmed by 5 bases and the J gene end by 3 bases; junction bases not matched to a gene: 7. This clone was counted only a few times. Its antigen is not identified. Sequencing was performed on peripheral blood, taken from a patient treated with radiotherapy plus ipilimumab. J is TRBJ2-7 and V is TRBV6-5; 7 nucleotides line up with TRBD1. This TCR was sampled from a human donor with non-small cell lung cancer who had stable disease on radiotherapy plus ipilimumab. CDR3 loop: CASSQTGSDYEQYF. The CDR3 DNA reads TGTGCCAGCAGTCAGACAGGGTCTGACTACGAGCAGTACTTC.